The present T cell receptor beta chain was sequenced within a study of blood T cells in healthy people across ages. Study-wide results and caveats: Unsorted PBMCs ruled out conclusive naive versus antigen-experienced comparison. Per million T cells, TCR beta diversity dropped roughly linearly as age increased.

Combining a sample-barcoded 5' primer with a J-beta primer mix, a second PCR ran for 7 to 11 cycles. Via MiXCR, TCRdb re-called the 5' RACE reads, giving one row per CDR3 protein. Here the sample spans about 1,600,000 distinct CDR3 sequences, approximately 42% being singletons. V gave up 7 bases and J gave up 4 bases; unmatched junction bases: 9. This CDR3 region has 13 residues. Per the germline V gene, CDR1 is SQVTM and CDR2 is ANQGSEA. This clonotype came up a few times. As yet, its antigen is unknown. Sequenced: blood. This clonotype was obtained from a woman aged 18 to 35 in good health. This chain joins TRBV29-1 and TRBJ1-1, with 7 bases that match TRBD1. The CDR3 DNA follows: TGCAGCGCCATTACAGGGGTAGGCACTGAAGCTTTCTTT. Translating it yields CSAITGVGTEAFF.